A selection of T cell receptor beta chains follows, all from one sample in a study of T cell responses to AZD1222 COVID-19 vaccine. This table comes from immunoSEQ multiplex PCR, and its TCRdb copy is limited to in-frame clones, with some not included. The table lists some 130,000 clones, about 90% of them singletons. The specimen comprised peripheral blood, sampled on day 0 of AZD1222 vaccination. The receptor set was obtained from an adult in good health. Both conserved end residues are trimmed from each CDR3. Clone sizes are given selectively: once, few, many, or a class where the clone is expanded.

abundance: once
v_gene: TRBV6-5
j_gene: TRBJ1-5
CDR3aa: ASGDRGGQPQH

abundance: .
v_gene: TRBV5-1
j_gene: TRBJ2-1
CDR3aa: ASSSGLAGVEQF

abundance: .
v_gene: TRBV6-5
j_gene: TRBJ1-2
CDR3aa: ASMPGRGLYYGYT

abundance: .
v_gene: TRBV11-2
j_gene: TRBJ2-5
CDR3aa: ASLIRGGGGRETQY

abundance: once
v_gene: TRBV28
j_gene: TRBJ1-1
CDR3aa: ASSYHVQGIEAF

abundance: .
v_gene: TRBV28
j_gene: TRBJ1-2
CDR3aa: ASSLGTGDGYT

abundance: .
v_gene: TRBV7-9
j_gene: TRBJ1-5
CDR3aa: ASSQTGDQPQH

abundance: once
v_gene: TRBV9
j_gene: TRBJ2-2
CDR3aa: ASSVGTGGIGELF

abundance: .
v_gene: TRBV19
j_gene: TRBJ2-2
CDR3aa: ASTDGATGELF

abundance: .
v_gene: TRBV6-1
j_gene: TRBJ1-1
CDR3aa: ASSERSQGTEAF

abundance: .
v_gene: TRBV4-3
j_gene: TRBJ2-3
CDR3aa: ASSQGLSTDTQY